These 28 T cell receptor beta chains share one sample of origin, sequenced in a study of blood T cells in healthy people across ages (dated by TCRdb to 2015 to 2017). Library generation was performed with 5' RACE. Data came from an Illumina HiSeq 2500. A second PCR of about 6 to 12 cycles was run with a J-beta primer mix and a sample-barcoded 5' primer. TCRdb's own reprocessing of the public reads used fastp at Q25 and MiXCR and kept productive beta chains. Each entry is one CDR3 protein sequence, shown with its most common DNA and genes. The sample table contains 650,000 to 1,000,000 distinct CDR3 sequences; only one count was recorded for around 36% of them. The leading ten clones occupy 10% to 15% of the sample. The sequenced sample consisted of blood. The origin of the receptors is a man younger than 30 in good health.

The chain carries TRBV7-3 and TRBJ2-7; no clear D gene. CDR1 and CDR2 (germline): SGHTA, FQGTGA. Trimming stripped 2 bases from V and 7 bases from J, with 12 bases between. The CDR3 totals 13 residues. The CDR3 DNA reads TGTGCCAGCAGCTTATGGACCAACAATGAGCAGTACTTC. This translates into CASSLWTNNEQYF. Together with reference TRBV7-3 and TRBJ2-7, the CDR3 gives the full variable domain: GAGVSQTPSNKVTEKGKYVELRCDPISGHTALYWYRQSLGQGPEFLIYFQGTGAADDSGLPNDRFFAVRPEGSVSTLKIQRTERGDSAVYLCASSLWTNNEQYFGPGTRLTVT.

Remarks on this clonotype: A junction boundary mismatches the germline segment, possibly from a read error. The chain links TRBV12-3 or TRBV12-4 to TRBJ2-3, with unresolved D. CDR3 length: 13 amino acids. CDR3 sequence reads: CAGGPSSTDAQYF. The DNA for the CDR3 is TGTGCCGGCGGCCCCAGCAGCACAGATGCGCAGTATTTT.

Only a few counts were recorded for this clonotype. The chain joins TRBV27 to TRBJ1-4; the match to TRBD1 covers 8 bases. With 5 bases clipped from V and 5 bases from J, the junction kept 7 bases outside the gene matches. This CDR3 comprises 15 residues. Germline V gives CDR1 MNHEY, CDR2 SMNVEV (reference sequence). The CDR3 DNA follows: TGTGCCAGCAGTGTCTCCCGGGACAGGAATGAAAAACTGTTTTTT. Amino acid sequence: CASSVSRDRNEKLFF.

This chain joins TRBV7-4 and TRBJ2-5, with no clear D. CDR1 SGHVT and CDR2 SQSDAQ come from the germline V gene. Deletions cut 3 bases from V and 11 bases from J, with 19 bases between. There are 14 residues in the CDR3. CDR3 nucleotide sequence: TGTGCCAGCAGCTTTAGACTGAGGAACAATGAGCAGTACTTC. Translated: CASSFRLRNNEQYF.

The chain recombines TRBV21-1 with TRBJ1-1. TRBV21-1 is recorded as a pseudogene. The CDR3 is 14 residues long. The CDR3 coding sequence is TGTGCCAGCAGCAAAGCAGGCAGATACACTGAAGCTTTCTTT. As protein: CASSKAGRYTEAFF.

This clonotype appeared a few times. The rearrangement uses TRBV3-1 and TRBJ1-1, with D hard to call. With 4 bases removed from V and 0 bases from J, the gap between germline ends came to 9 bases. Looked up from germline, CDR1 is LGHDT and CDR2 is YNNKEL (reference sequence). This CDR3 contains 14 residues. Here the CDR3 DNA reads TGTGCCAGCAGCCGGAAGACCATGAACACTGAAGCTTTCTTT. Residues: CASSRKTMNTEAFF.

There are a few counts of this clonotype. This sequence joins TRBV27 and TRBJ2-7, with D perhaps TRBD1 (6 bases). V lost 5 bases, J lost 4 bases, and 15 bases lay in between. Germline V gene lookup returns CDR1 MNHEY and CDR2 SMNVEV (reference sequence). This CDR3 contains 14 residues. CDR3 amino acids: CASSVRGTNYEQYF. The CDR3 coding sequence is TGTGCCAGCAGTGTAAGGGGGACAAATTACGAGCAGTACTTC.

V gene TRBV5-1 combines with J gene TRBJ2-7; 10 nucleotides match TRBD1. The junction had 8 bases not matched to a gene; V was cut back by 4 bases and J by 4 bases. Germline CDR1 is SGHRS and CDR2 is YFSETQ. The length of the CDR3 is 15 residues. CDR3 in DNA: TGCGCCAGCAGCGCCACGGGACAGGGGTATTACGAGCAGTACTTC. This sequence encodes CASSATGQGYYEQYF.

This chain connects TRBV6-7 to TRBJ2-1, with D perhaps TRBD2 (6 bases). TRBV6-7 is identified as an open reading frame with a role that is uncertain. The V and J ends lost 2 bases and 1 base respectively, with 15 bases between them. CDR3 length equals 17 residues. The CDR3: CASSYAPGTGSYNEQFF. CDR3 sequence (DNA): TGTGCCAGCAGTTACGCGCCCGGGACTGGATCCTACAATGAGCAGTTCTTC.

In this sample, this clonotype turned up a few times. The CDR3 nucleotides are TGTGCCAGCAGCGTAAATAGCGGCACAGATACGCAGTATTTT. Protein: CASSVNSGTDTQYF. This chain links TRBV7-2 with TRBJ2-3; D is perhaps TRBD2 (5 bases). The CDR3 runs to 14 residues. Trimming removed 5 bases at V and 1 base at J, with 10 bases between. Germline CDR1 SGHTA, CDR2 FQGNSA.

The table lists this clonotype with many counts. The chain recombines TRBV4-1 with TRBJ2-3; D remains unclear. The germline V gene encodes CDR1 MGHRA and CDR2 YSYEKL. Trimming removed 3 bases at V and 4 bases at J, with 8 bases between. This CDR3 is 13 amino acids long. The CDR3 DNA is TGCGCCAGCAGCCAGGGAAGGGCAGATACGCAGTATTTT. Its protein product is CASSQGRADTQYF.

As DNA, the CDR3 is TGTGCCATCAGTGAAGCAGTGTCGGGTAATGAAAAACTGTTTTTT. It codes for CAISEAVSGNEKLFF. The V call is TRBV10-3, the J call TRBJ1-4, with D hard to call. CDR3 length: 15 amino acids. The germline CDR1 and CDR2 sequences are ENHRY and SYGVKD. Trimming left V 3 bases short and J 4 bases short, with 12 bases between.

This clonotype has just a few counts. This chain uses TRBV28 with TRBJ1-2, with 9 nucleotides matching TRBD1. The CDR3 sequence is 16 residues long. V dropped 3 bases and J dropped 2; count of bases not matched to a gene: 7. The germline gives CDR1 MDHEN, CDR2 SYDVKM. CDR3 sequence (DNA): TGTGCCAGCAGTTTTGGGGGGACAGGGAAAAACTATGGCTACACCTTC. Translating gives CASSFGGTGKNYGYTF.

The chain carries TRBV19 and TRBJ1-1; D gene unclear. The CDR3 is 17 amino acids. Germline-derived CDR1 and CDR2 are LNHDA and SQIVND (reference sequence). Trimming removed 6 bases at V and 4 bases at J, with 24 bases between. The CDR3, as DNA: TGTGCCAGTAGGCCCCCCGAGGGCATAACCCTTGGCACTGAAGCTTTCTTT. Translated, it gives CASRPPEGITLGTEAFF. Full variable domain (outside the CDR3, taken from reference TRBV19 and TRBJ1-1): DGGITQSPKYLFRKEGQNVTLSCEQNLNHDAMYWYRQDPGQGLRLIYYSQIVNDFQKGDIAEGYSVSREKKESFPLTVTSAQKNPTAFYLCASRPPEGITLGTEAFFGQGTRLTVV.

This clonotype was picked up a small number of times. The chain links TRBV6-1 to TRBJ2-3; the D is unclear. The CDR3 is made up of 13 amino acids. Looked up from germline, CDR1 is MNHNS and CDR2 is SASEGT. Trimming shortened V by 3 bases and J by 5 bases, and 9 bases separated the two germline ends. DNA for the CDR3: TGTGCCAGCAGTGATAGTTTCCTAGATACGCAGTATTTT. Translating gives CASSDSFLDTQYF.

As to this clonotype: A read error may account for a junction end that differs from germline. This chain connects TRBV27 to TRBJ1-2; 8 bases are shared with TRBD1. The germline CDR1 and CDR2 sequences are MNHEY and SMNVEV (reference sequence). The CDR3 spans 15 residues. CDR3 DNA sequence: TGTGCCAACAGTTTTTCCCGACAGGGGTTGGATGGCTACACCTTC. It encodes CANSFSRQGLDGYTF.

Comment on this clonotype: This could be a read error, since a much larger clone is one nucleotide away. The rearrangement links TRBV4-2 to TRBJ2-5; D not resolved. V dropped 0 bases and J dropped 1 base, with 9 bases sitting between them. The CDR3 is made up of 15 amino acids. Germline loops: CDR1 LGHNA, CDR2 YNFKEQ. The CDR3: CASSQEWSSQETQYF. CDR3 in DNA: TGTGCCAGCAGCCAAGAGTGGTCTAGCCAAGAGACCCAGTACTTC.

The V gene is TRBV5-5, the J gene TRBJ2-7, with D perhaps matching TRBD1 (5 bases). CDR1 and CDR2 from the germline V gene are SGHKS and YYEKEE (reference sequence). CDR3 length: 14 amino acids. V lost 1 base, J lost 0 bases, and 8 bases lay in between. The CDR3 here is CASSLLRDSYEQYF. The CDR3, as DNA: TGTGCCAGCAGCTTGCTCAGGGACTCCTACGAGCAGTACTTC.

This clonotype was seen a handful of times. The rearrangement uses TRBV30 and TRBJ1-2, with a weak D call TRBD1 (6 bases). Trimming shortened V by 5 bases and J by 8 bases, and 27 bases separated the two germline ends. Germline values: CDR1 GTSNPN, CDR2 SVGIG (reference sequence). CDR3 length: 16 amino acids. The CDR3 reads CAWGLHRDGELEGYTF. In nucleotides, the CDR3 is TGTGCCTGGGGCCTTCACAGGGATGGGGAGCTCGAGGGCTACACCTTC.

The rearrangement uses TRBV20-1 and TRBJ2-1, with D tentatively TRBD1 or TRBD2 (5 bases each). The CDR3 totals 14 residues. Trimming took off 7 bases at V and 0 bases at J, with 13 bases between the two ends. Germline assignment: CDR1 DFQATT and CDR2 SNEGSKA (reference sequence). The CDR3 protein is CSVGTVSSYNEQFF. The CDR3 region has the DNA TGCAGTGTTGGGACGGTCAGCTCCTACAATGAGCAGTTCTTC.

This clonotype was detected a few times. This rearrangement joins TRBV20-1 to TRBJ2-3; D gene uncertain. The CDR3 is made up of 15 amino acids. Germline assignment: CDR1 DFQATT and CDR2 SNEGSKA (reference sequence). Trimming took 0 bases from V and 0 from J, leaving 10 bases between them. The CDR3 DNA sequence: TGCAGTGCTAGAGATAGAAGGATCAGCACAGATACGCAGTATTTT. As protein: CSARDRRISTDTQYF.

This clonotype was found a few times. V usage is TRBV27 and J usage is TRBJ2-5, with D perhaps TRBD1 or TRBD2 (5 bases each). V was trimmed by 7 bases and J by 7 bases, leaving 16 bases between them. This CDR3 comprises 13 residues. The V gene's germline CDR1 is MNHEY and CDR2 SMNVEV (reference sequence). This chain's CDR3 is CASKFSGRGTQYF. CDR3 in DNA: TGTGCCAGCAAGTTCTCGGGGCGCGGGACCCAGTACTTC.

Worth noting for this clonotype: This clone may be a read error of a much larger clone one base away. This chain connects TRBV27 to TRBJ1-2; possible D gene TRBD1, 5 bases. The V gene's germline CDR1 is MNHEY and CDR2 SMNVEV (reference sequence). The CDR3 totals 15 residues. CDR3 nucleotide sequence: TGTGCCTGCAGTCTCTCCCCCGGGACCAGCTATGGCTACACCTTC. This codes for CACSLSPGTSYGYTF.

With regard to this clonotype: This may be a read error: a much more frequent sequence differs by one nucleotide. The rearrangement links TRBV6-2 or TRBV6-3 to TRBJ2-7, with D uncertain. The ends were cut back, 2 bases at V and 0 bases at J, with 14 bases in the middle. CDR3 size: 16 residues. Per germline, CDR1 MNHEY and CDR2 SVGEGT. Here the CDR3 reads CASSYGRASSSYEQYF. In nucleotides, the CDR3 is TGTGCCAGCAGTTACGGCCGAGCAAGTAGCTCCTACGAGCAGTACTTC.

V is TRBV6-5 and J is TRBJ2-3; 7 bases map to TRBD2. The V segment lost 11 bases and the J segment 0 bases; nucleotides outside the gene matches: 11. Looked up from germline, CDR1 is MNHEY and CDR2 is SVGAGI. The length of the CDR3 is 15 residues. CDR3 protein: CAARGVATSTDTQYF. In DNA form, the CDR3 reads TGTGCCGCCCGGGGGGTGGCTACTAGCACAGATACGCAGTATTTT.

The chain recombines TRBV19 with TRBJ2-5, with 11 bases that match TRBD2. CDR1 is LNHDA and CDR2 is SQIVND in the germline V gene (reference sequence). J gave up 11 bases and V 6 bases, and 11 bases lay outside the gene matches. CDR3 length: 14 residues. The CDR3 DNA follows: TGTGCCAGTAGGATTAGCGGGGGGGCGGATGAGCAGTACTTC. It translates to CASRISGGADEQYF.

This clonotype was counted a few times. This chain links TRBV20-1 with TRBJ2-1; weak D call: TRBD1 (5 bases). The J call may be incorrect, as the DNA end agrees better with TRBJ2-7. The CDR3 loop spans 16 amino acids. The V gene's germline CDR1 is DFQATT and CDR2 SNEGSKA (reference sequence). This chain's CDR3 is CSAIDRSHTSYNEQYF. The CDR3 bases are TGCAGTGCTATCGACAGATCCCACACTTCATACAATGAGCAGTACTTC.

This clonotype appeared many times. The chain is built from TRBV5-1 and TRBJ2-7; D tentatively reads TRBD1 or TRBD2 (5 bases each). The CDR3 contains 14 residues. Germline lookup yields CDR1 SGHRS and CDR2 YFSETQ. V lost 1 base to trimming and J lost 2 bases, with 10 bases between them. CDR3 in DNA: TGCGCCAGCAGCTTGACCGGGGCCCCCTACGAGCAGTACTTC. It is translated as CASSLTGAPYEQYF.